This TCR beta chain was sequenced during a study of monozygotic twins with inflammatory bowel disease. CDR3 length equals 15 residues. CDR1 and CDR2 from the germline V gene are SGHRS and YFSETQ. Researchers put TCRalpha and TCRbeta cDNA through two nested PCRs lasting about 17 and 10 cycles. For each CDR3 protein, TCRdb gives one entry from its re-call of the 5' RACE reads, without DNA. Here the sample table reports roughly 100,000 distinct CDR3 sequences. Phlebotomy per donor yielded a single 2.5 ml blood sample. The sequenced sample consisted of blood. This sequence was found in a human donor with ulcerative colitis or Crohn's disease, or a healthy co-twin of an affected twin (not recorded which). This sequence joins TRBV5-1 and TRBJ1-2. CDR3 residues: CASSLAWTDVYGYTF.